This entry concerns a single T cell receptor beta chain. The data belong to a study of shared clonotypes between healthy human individuals. The repertoire was sequenced with immunoSEQ multiplex PCR; TCRdb's copy has only in-frame clones and lacks some. The data contain about 2.2 million clones, 90% to 95% of them seen just once; the ten biggest clones take up more than 1.5%. CD45RO-negative, CCR7-positively selected cells formed the naive CD8 fraction, excluding terminally differentiated effector memory CD45RA+ cells. This CDR3 region has 16 residues. The V gene end was trimmed by 3 bases and the J gene end by 7 bases; junction bases not matched to a gene: 5. Germline CDR1 and CDR2: SGHAT and FQNNGV.

The chain combines TRBV11-2 with TRBJ2-1; 14 positions match TRBD2. Sequences were obtained from naive CD8+ T cells from PBMCs. This receptor was obtained from a man in his late teens or twenties in good health. Some clones in this sample may be carry-over from other donors' samples. The CDR3 protein is CASSFGTSGSRNEQFF. For the CDR3, the DNA is TGTGCCAGCAGCTTTGGGACTAGCGGGAGTCGAAATGAGCAGTTCTTC.